These 30 T cell receptor beta chains were sequenced from one sample in a study of control samples from healthy donors and cancer patients. Measured with immunoSEQ multiplex PCR; TCRdb has only the in-frame clones, and not every one. This table holds 400,000 to 450,000 clones, over 75% found once. Sequencing used PBMCs. The source is a man aged 35 to 55 with head and neck cancer.

The gene calls are TRBV7-9 and TRBJ2-7; a possible D gene is TRBD1 (5 bases). With 5 bases removed from V and 1 base from J, the gap between germline ends came to 12 bases. CDR3 size: 14 residues. CDR1 SEHNR and CDR2 FQNEAQ come from the germline V gene (reference sequence). CDR3 region: CASSPTAISYEQYF. CDR3 nucleotides: TGTGCCAGCAGCCCGACAGCGATTTCCTACGAGCAGTACTTC.

The rearrangement links TRBV29-1 to TRBJ2-7, with 10 bases fitting TRBD1. The J segment lost 6 bases and the V segment lost 3 bases, leaving 8 bases of the junction unmatched. The CDR3 has 14 residues. Germline V gives CDR1 SQVTM, CDR2 ANQGSEA. Written as DNA, the CDR3 is TGCAGCGTTGATCAACTTGGACAGGGGGGCGAGCAGTACTTC. It specifies CSVDQLGQGGEQYF.

On this clone itself: Other nucleotide sequences in the sample specify the same CDR3. The chain joins TRBV28 to TRBJ1-6; 8 bases align to TRBD1. Germline CDR1 reads MDHEN; CDR2 reads SYDVKM. The CDR3 spans 14 residues. V lost 3 bases and J lost 8; bases outside the gene matches: 3. The CDR3 protein is CASSFGTGYSPLHF. The CDR3 region has the DNA TGTGCCAGCAGTTTTGGGACAGGATATTCACCCCTCCACTTT.

This sequence joins TRBV7-9 and TRBJ1-2; 9 positions agree with TRBD1. Germline values: CDR1 SEHNR, CDR2 FQNEAQ (reference sequence). Trimming at V came to 2 bases and at J to 8 bases, leaving 3 bases not matched to a gene. The CDR3 runs 13 residues. CDR3 DNA sequence: TGTGCCAGCAGCTTAAGACAGGGGGAAGGCTACACCTTC. Translating it yields CASSLRQGEGYTF.

The chain joins TRBV11-2 to TRBJ1-2; weak D call: TRBD1 (6 bases). The CDR3 extends over 14 amino acids. Germline values: CDR1 SGHAT, CDR2 FQNNGV. The V end lost 1 base, the J end lost 4 bases, and 10 bases lay between the germline ends. CDR3 DNA sequence: TGTGCCAGCAGCTTAGCTGGGGGCGGCTATGGCTACACCTTC. It translates to CASSLAGGGYGYTF.

V and J are TRBV5-1 and TRBJ2-4, with 11 bases matching TRBD2. This CDR3 region has 14 residues. The J segment lost 8 bases and the V segment lost 4 bases, leaving 5 bases of the junction unmatched. Germline CDR1 and CDR2: SGHRS and YFSETQ. This CDR3 is CASSVTSGSDIQYF. Written as DNA, the CDR3 is TGCGCCAGCAGCGTAACTAGCGGGAGTGACATTCAGTACTTC.

CDR3 coding DNA: TGTGCCAGCAGCCAAGGAATAGGGGCAACTAATGAAAAACTGTTTTTT. Its translation: CASSQGIGATNEKLFF. The chain recombines TRBV3-1 (or the pseudogene TRBV3-2) with TRBJ1-4; perhaps TRBD1 as D (5 bases). This CDR3 is 16 amino acids long. Looked up from germline, CDR1 is LGHDT and CDR2 is YNNKEL (reference sequence). The germline V and J ends were trimmed by 1 base and 0 bases, with 9 bases remaining between them.

The gene calls are TRBV5-5 and TRBJ1-5; D remains unclear. Germline lookup yields CDR1 SGHKS and CDR2 YYEKEE (reference sequence). Between the trimmed V and J ends, which lost 1 base and 1 base, there was a span of 6 bases. The CDR3 covers 14 residues. The CDR3 region is CASSLQLSNQPQHF. The CDR3 bases are TGTGCCAGCAGCTTGCAGCTCAGCAATCAGCCCCAGCATTTT.

This chain uses TRBV6-2 or TRBV6-3 with TRBJ2-3; 10 bases fit TRBD2. V was pared by 8 bases and J by 4 bases, with 18 bases of the junction left unmatched. The CDR3 is made up of 18 amino acids. The germline V gene has CDR1 MNHEY and CDR2 SVGEGT. CDR3 bases: TGTGCCAGCGGTTGGCTAGCGGGGGACCCTGCCTCTCCAGATACGCAGTATTTT. Amino acid sequence: CASGWLAGDPASPDTQYF.

V gene TRBV28 combines with J gene TRBJ2-3; no definite D call. Trimming stripped 4 bases from V and 3 bases from J, with 14 bases between. The CDR3 is 15 amino acids. The germline V gene has CDR1 MDHEN and CDR2 SYDVKM. The CDR3: CASSSPPTLTDTQYF. The DNA for the CDR3 is TGTGCCAGCAGTTCCCCCCCGACTCTAACAGATACGCAGTATTTT.

This chain uses TRBV24-1 with TRBJ2-1; 7 nucleotides match TRBD2. The junction had 5 bases not matched to a gene; V was cut back by 4 bases and J by 0 bases. Germline V gene data show CDR1 as KGHDR and CDR2 as SFDVKD. The CDR3 runs to 16 residues. CDR3 DNA sequence: TGTGCCACCAGTGAAACCCGGGGGGACTCCTACAATGAGCAGTTCTTC. Residues: CATSETRGDSYNEQFF.

The rearrangement joins TRBV14 to TRBJ2-7; 8 bases agree with TRBD2. The CDR3 length is 15 residues. Germline trimming cut 0 bases from V and 4 bases from J; bases unmatched to any gene: 5. CDR1 is SGHDN and CDR2 is FVKESK in the germline V gene. The CDR3 sequence is CASSQDGGRRYEQYF. The CDR3 DNA follows: TGTGCCAGCAGCCAAGATGGCGGGAGGAGGTACGAGCAGTACTTC.

With regard to this clone: Other DNA sequences of this sample code for an identical CDR3. The chain couples TRBV5-6 to TRBJ2-5; D assignment may be TRBD1 or TRBD2 (6 bases each). The CDR3 contains 13 residues. The germline gives CDR1 SGHDT, CDR2 YYEEEE. Trimming took off 4 bases at V and 6 bases at J, with 13 bases between the two ends. The CDR3, as DNA: TGTGCCAGCAGCCCCGGAGGGGGGAAGACCCAGTACTTC. Its translation is CASSPGGGKTQYF.

The chain couples TRBV29-1 to TRBJ2-3, with 12 bases lining up with TRBD1. CDR3 size: 13 residues. Germline lookup yields CDR1 SQVTM and CDR2 ANQGSEA. Trimming cost V 8 bases and J 6 bases; bases outside gene matches: 6. Here the CDR3 DNA reads TGCAGCTACGGGACAGGGGGCTCGGATACGCAGTATTTT. Translated, it gives CSYGTGGSDTQYF.

The J gene is TRBJ2-2, the V gene TRBV11-3; 11 bases match TRBD1. Germline V gives CDR1 SGHNT, CDR2 YENEEA. V dropped 4 bases and J dropped 4; count of bases not matched to a gene: 5. There are 16 residues in the CDR3. In nucleotides, the CDR3 is TGTGCCAGCAGCTCGGACAGGGGGCGAAGCACCGGGGAGCTGTTTTTT. Translation: CASSSDRGRSTGELFF.

This clone was recorded at least ten times. The V call is TRBV7-2, the J call TRBJ2-1; 7 nucleotides line up with TRBD1. The CDR3 contains 16 residues. The junction had 12 bases not matched to a gene; V was cut back by 5 bases and J by 5 bases. Germline CDR1 reads SGHTA; CDR2 reads FQGNSA. The CDR3 is CASSVKPGQPDNEQFF. CDR3 nucleotides: TGTGCCAGCAGCGTAAAACCGGGACAGCCCGACAATGAGCAGTTCTTC.

The rearrangement joins TRBV6-6 to TRBJ1-1, with 9 bases that match TRBD1. Trimming cost V 6 bases and J 4 bases; bases outside gene matches: 6. This CDR3 is 14 amino acids long. Germline assignment: CDR1 MNHNY and CDR2 SVGAGI (reference sequence). In DNA, the CDR3 is TGTGCCAGCAGCGGGACAGGGTGGAGCACTGAAGCTTTCTTT. Residues: CASSGTGWSTEAFF.

The V call is TRBV5-6, the J call TRBJ2-3; TRBD2 might be the D (6 bases). The CDR3 totals 19 residues. The germline gives CDR1 SGHDT, CDR2 YYEEEE. Between the trimmed V and J ends, which lost 0 bases and 2 bases, there was a span of 22 bases. The CDR3 sequence: CASSLDRWGRRDFTDTQYF. CDR3 sequence (DNA): TGTGCCAGCAGCTTGGATCGGTGGGGACGGCGGGATTTCACAGATACGCAGTATTTT.

This chain links TRBV20-1 with TRBJ1-1; no firm D call. The CDR3 is made up of 10 amino acids. Germline V CDR1 and CDR2: DFQATT, SNEGSKA (reference sequence). Trimming took 4 bases from V and 3 from J, leaving 3 bases between them. The CDR3 spells CSATHTEAFF. The CDR3 region has the DNA TGCAGTGCTACCCACACTGAAGCTTTCTTT.

This sequence joins TRBV5-4 and TRBJ2-2; D unresolved. This CDR3 region has 14 residues. CDR1 SGHNT and CDR2 YYREEE come from the germline V gene (reference sequence). V lost 2 bases and J lost 2, with 7 bases in between. CDR3 in amino acids: CASSFGENTGELFF. DNA for the CDR3: TGTGCCAGCAGCTTTGGTGAAAACACCGGGGAGCTGTTTTTT.

The chain joins TRBV7-2 to TRBJ1-2; 7 nucleotides match TRBD1. V shed 3 bases and J 5 bases; nucleotides not matched to a gene: 6. Germline V gene lookup returns CDR1 SGHTA and CDR2 FQGNSA. This CDR3 has 14 amino acids. The CDR3 loop reads CASSLQGQQYGYTF. Written as DNA, the CDR3 is TGTGCCAGCAGCTTGCAGGGACAGCAATATGGCTACACCTTC.

The V call is TRBV19, the J call TRBJ2-2, with a tentative D call TRBD1 (5 bases). Germline-derived CDR1 and CDR2 are LNHDA and SQIVND (reference sequence). CDR3 length: 17 residues. Trimming removed 6 bases from V and 7 bases from J, with 24 bases in between. As DNA, the CDR3 is TGTGCCAGTAGCGACTTAAAATCAGGGTGGCAGGGCGGGGAGCTGTTTTTT. Translation: CASSDLKSGWQGGELFF.

The chain couples TRBV9 to TRBJ1-4; TRBD1 matches 7 bases. Germline CDR1 is SGDLS and CDR2 is YYNGEE. CDR3 length equals 16 residues. The V segment lost 2 bases and the J segment 6 bases; nucleotides outside the gene matches: 10. Here the CDR3 reads CASSVGQAGGDEKLFF. The DNA for the CDR3 is TGTGCCAGCAGCGTCGGACAGGCGGGCGGGGATGAAAAACTGTTTTTT.

CDR3 sequence (DNA): TGTGCCAGCAGTTTAGGGCTTCTAACTACAGGGGGGTTGTCCGGGGAGCTGTTTTTT. Encoded protein: CASSLGLLTTGGLSGELFF. This sequence joins TRBV28 and TRBJ2-2; 8 bases agree with TRBD1. CDR1 MDHEN and CDR2 SYDVKM come from the germline V gene. The CDR3 runs 19 residues. V lost 2 bases and J lost 6; bases outside the gene matches: 17.

To note about this clone: Additional DNA sequences in this sample encode the identical CDR3. The V gene is TRBV9, the J gene TRBJ1-1, with D hard to call. The germline CDR1 and CDR2 sequences are SGDLS and YYNGEE. The CDR3 covers 13 residues. Between the trimmed V and J ends, which lost 0 bases and 1 base, there was a span of 4 bases. Written as DNA, the CDR3 is TGTGCCAGCAGCGTAGGGACGAACACTGAAGCTTTCTTT. Amino acids: CASSVGTNTEAFF.

CDR3 protein: CSVRGAPVEAFF. The CDR3 DNA reads TGCAGCGTGAGGGGGGCCCCTGTTGAAGCTTTCTTT. The V gene is TRBV29-1, the J gene TRBJ1-1, with a possible D match to TRBD1 (6 bases). V lost 6 bases and J lost 7, with 15 bases in between. Germline CDR1 SQVTM, CDR2 ANQGSEA. The length of the CDR3 is 12 residues.

The CDR3 is CASSSFPASPNEQYF. CDR3 DNA sequence: TGTGCCAGCAGTTCATTCCCGGCTTCCCCTAACGAGCAGTACTTC. The chain is built from TRBV7-3 and TRBJ2-7; the D is unclear. This CDR3 contains 15 residues. Per the germline V gene, CDR1 is SGHTA and CDR2 is FQGTGA. Deletions cut 6 bases from V and 5 bases from J, with 20 bases between.

This clone is a singleton in its sample. The V call is TRBV7-3, the J call TRBJ2-1; TRBD1 agrees at 7 bases. This CDR3 has 13 amino acids. V trimming: 5 bases; J trimming: 7 bases; junction bases outside the gene matches: 5. Germline CDR1 and CDR2: SGHTA and FQGTGA. The CDR3 coding sequence is TGTGCCAGCAGCGATTACAGGGGAAATGAGCAGTTCTTC. Translated: CASSDYRGNEQFF.

V usage is TRBV27 and J usage is TRBJ1-5; D may be TRBD1 (5 bases). The CDR3 is 15 residues long. Germline V CDR1 and CDR2: MNHEY, SMNVEV (reference sequence). With 8 bases removed from V and 4 bases from J, the gap between germline ends came to 18 bases. As DNA, the CDR3 is TGTGCCAGCCGCAGCCTTGTGGGGGGGAATCAGCCCCAGCATTTT. Protein sequence: CASRSLVGGNQPQHF.

This clone showed up just a few times. The chain joins TRBV29-1 to TRBJ1-5; TRBD1 matches 8 bases. Germline V gene sequence: CDR1 SQVTM, CDR2 ANQGSEA. Trimming removed 6 bases from V and 2 bases from J; junction bases left unmatched: 3. The CDR3 has 13 amino acids. CDR3 sequence (DNA): TGCAGCGTGGCAGGGGGCCGCAATCAGCCCCAGCATTTT. Translating gives CSVAGGRNQPQHF.